This T cell receptor (beta chain) was captured by sequencing in a study of control samples from healthy donors and cancer patients. Turning to this clone: An end of the junction does not agree with germline; a read error may underlie this.

Data came from immunoSEQ multiplex PCR; TCRdb stores just in-frame clones and leaves some out. The sample has roughly 84,000 clones; 90% to 95% are singletons. The clonotype originates from a man between 50 and 59 years old in good health. What was sequenced was blood.

In DNA, the CDR3 is TGTGCCGGCAGCTTAGGGGGACAGGCCCAAGAGACCCAGTACTTC. Protein sequence: CAGSLGGQAQETQYF. This chain connects TRBV7-2 to TRBJ2-5, with 8 bases fitting TRBD1. CDR1 and CDR2 from the germline V gene are SGHTA and FQGNSA. The CDR3 is 15 amino acids. Supplemented by reference TRBV7-2 and TRBJ2-5, the full variable domain reads GAGVSQSPSNKVTEKGKDVELRCDPISGHTALYWYRQSLGQGLEFLIYFQGNSAPDKSGLPSDRFSAERTGGSVSTLTIQRTQQEDSAVYLCAGSLGGQAQETQYFGPGTRLLVL.